Following are 25 T cell receptor beta chains from one sample sequenced in a study of PD-1 blockade in classical Hodgkin lymphoma. The patients all showed relapse after autologous stem cell transplantation, while their brentuximab vedotin exposure varied. TCRdb's table, derived via immunoSEQ multiplex PCR, lists solely in-frame clones and lacks some. This sample carries roughly 13,000 clones, 75% to 95% of them seen once, and the ten largest clones take 10%. Sequencing was performed on peripheral blood mononuclear cells (PBMCs), taken at baseline. Receptors originate from a human donor with classical Hodgkin lymphoma.

The rearrangement joins TRBV7-9 to TRBJ2-7; D might be TRBD1 or TRBD2, each matching 5 bases. The germline V gene encodes CDR1 SEHNR and CDR2 FQNEAQ (reference sequence). The CDR3 runs 12 residues. The V and J ends lost 9 bases and 1 base respectively, with 10 bases between them. The CDR3 DNA is TGTGCCAGTGGGGACGGTTCCTACGAGCAGTACTTC. Amino acids: CASGDGSYEQYF.

This clone was recorded a few times. The rearrangement joins TRBV6-1 to TRBJ2-2; TRBD1 aligns across 10 bases. Germline assignment: CDR1 MNHNS and CDR2 SASEGT. The CDR3 consists of 18 residues. After removal of 4 bases from V and 5 bases from J, the junction contained 13 bases not matched to a gene. Here the CDR3 reads CASSALRPGQGRTGELFF. The DNA for the CDR3 is TGTGCCAGCAGTGCCCTTCGGCCGGGACAGGGGCGGACCGGGGAGCTGTTTTTT.

The chain uses TRBV27 and TRBJ2-3; a possible D gene is TRBD2 (6 bases). This CDR3 region has 16 residues. The germline V gene encodes CDR1 MNHEY and CDR2 SMNVEV (reference sequence). With 6 bases removed from V and 0 bases from J, the gap between germline ends came to 16 bases. The CDR3 reads CASSWGGGVSTDTQYF. The DNA for the CDR3 is TGTGCCAGCAGCTGGGGAGGAGGGGTCAGCACAGATACGCAGTATTTT.

This sequence joins TRBV6-5 and TRBJ2-2; no reliable D call. CDR3 size: 14 residues. V was pared by 0 bases and J by 9 bases, with 11 bases between. Looked up from germline, CDR1 is MNHEY and CDR2 is SVGAGI. CDR3 sequence reads: CASSYSRPERELFF. The CDR3 DNA follows: TGTGCCAGCAGTTACTCAAGACCTGAGCGGGAGCTGTTTTTT.

V usage is TRBV5-1 and J usage is TRBJ2-6; no firm D call. The V end was cut by 4 bases, the J end by 2 bases, with 13 bases between. The V gene's germline CDR1 is SGHRS and CDR2 YFSETQ. The CDR3 covers 16 residues. CDR3 sequence reads: CASSPLGSTGANVLTF. In DNA, the CDR3 is TGCGCCAGCAGCCCTCTGGGCTCGACTGGGGCCAACGTCCTGACTTTC.

V and J are TRBV6-5 and TRBJ2-5; D is ambiguous. The V gene lost 0 bases and the J gene lost 5 bases, with 10 bases spanning the gap. Per the germline V gene, CDR1 is MNHEY and CDR2 is SVGAGI. This CDR3 region has 14 residues. The CDR3 sequence: CASSYSTPAETQYF. The CDR3 DNA follows: TGTGCCAGCAGTTACTCGACCCCGGCGGAGACCCAGTACTTC.

CDR3 coding DNA: TGTGCCAGCAGTGAATGGGGCAGGGGGCCGGGCACTGAAGCTTTCTTT. It is translated as CASSEWGRGPGTEAFF. The chain has TRBV6-1 and TRBJ1-1; 8 bases match TRBD1. J lost 4 bases, V lost 2 bases, and 9 bases had no gene match. This CDR3 is built from 16 residues. Germline V gives CDR1 MNHNS, CDR2 SASEGT.

The V gene is TRBV30, the J gene TRBJ2-5, with 7 bases aligning to TRBD1. With 4 bases clipped from V and 1 base from J, the junction kept 0 bases outside the gene matches. The germline V gene has CDR1 GTSNPN and CDR2 SVGIG (reference sequence). The CDR3 runs to 12 residues. CDR3: CAWNRGQETQYF. Written as DNA, the CDR3 is TGTGCCTGGAACAGGGGCCAAGAGACCCAGTACTTC.

For this clone: Within the sample, other DNA sequences also encode this same CDR3. The chain uses TRBV5-6 and TRBJ1-2; a weak D match, TRBD1 (5 bases). CDR1 is SGHDT and CDR2 is YYEEEE in the germline V gene. Deletions cut 5 bases from V and 8 bases from J, with 19 bases between. The CDR3 spans 14 residues. The DNA for the CDR3 is TGTGCCAGCAGTTTAATACAGGACCTCTACGGCTACACCTTC. Translating gives CASSLIQDLYGYTF.

The chain employs TRBV28 and TRBJ2-3; the D gene is possibly TRBD2 (7 bases). This CDR3 contains 16 residues. V lost 4 bases and J 3 bases, leaving 17 bases between the germline ends. Germline V gene sequence: CDR1 MDHEN, CDR2 SYDVKM. The CDR3 protein is CASSWGGPRVTDTQYF. The CDR3 bases are TGTGCCAGCAGTTGGGGGGGGCCAAGGGTGACAGATACGCAGTATTTT.

The CDR3 sequence is CASSRTRSGELFF. In DNA form, the CDR3 reads TGTGCCAGCAGCCGGACTAGGTCCGGGGAGCTGTTTTTT. V is TRBV5-6 and J is TRBJ2-2; 7 nucleotides match TRBD2. Losses at the gene ends were 4 bases for V and 6 bases for J; bases not matched to a gene: 3. The CDR3 sequence is 13 residues long. From germline, CDR1 is SGHDT and CDR2 YYEEEE.

The table lists this clone with a few counts. V and J are TRBV11-2 and TRBJ1-2; tentative D call: TRBD1 (5 bases). V was trimmed by 7 bases and J by 4 bases, leaving 19 bases between them. Germline CDR1 SGHAT, CDR2 FQNNGV. The CDR3 totals 15 residues. CDR3 sequence reads: CASTPEVGVSYGYTF. The CDR3 coding sequence is TGTGCCAGCACCCCGGAGGTAGGGGTGAGCTATGGCTACACCTTC.

The chain has TRBV5-1 and TRBJ1-6, with D possibly matching TRBD1 (5 bases). This CDR3 has 15 amino acids. V dropped 2 bases and J dropped 5 bases, with 11 bases sitting between them. Looked up from germline, CDR1 is SGHRS and CDR2 is YFSETQ. CDR3 bases: TGCGCCAGCAGCTTAATAGACAGAAATAATTCACCCCTCCACTTT. Translated, it gives CASSLIDRNNSPLHF.

The chain couples TRBV4-1 to TRBJ1-1; no clear D gene. Looked up from germline, CDR1 is MGHRA and CDR2 is YSYEKL. This CDR3 region has 13 residues. The germline V and J ends were trimmed by 0 bases and 10 bases, with 12 bases remaining between them. DNA of the CDR3: TGCGCCAGCAGCCAAGATATATGGCGGGCAGCTTTCTTT. This codes for CASSQDIWRAAFF.

The chain employs TRBV5-1 and TRBJ1-4, with 7 bases that match TRBD1. The germline gives CDR1 SGHRS, CDR2 YFSETQ. The ends lost 4 bases at V and 7 bases at J; junction bases unmatched: 7. The CDR3 is 14 residues long. CDR3 nucleotide sequence: TGCGCCAGCAGCCAACAGGGGATGGGTGAAAAACTGTTTTTT. It encodes CASSQQGMGEKLFF.

The J gene is TRBJ2-7, the V gene TRBV10-2; 7 bases match TRBD2. The CDR3 is 12 residues long. Germline V gives CDR1 WSHSY, CDR2 SAAADI. The ends lost 8 bases at V and 6 bases at J; junction bases unmatched: 7. CDR3 amino acids: CASGGGVGEQYF. CDR3 sequence (DNA): TGCGCCAGCGGGGGAGGGGTTGGCGAGCAGTACTTC.

The chain combines TRBV7-2 with TRBJ2-2; possible D gene TRBD2, 6 bases. The CDR3 runs to 15 residues. Germline CDR1 and CDR2: SGHTA and FQGNSA. Trimming pared 0 bases from V and 5 bases from J, leaving 10 bases between. CDR3 DNA: TGTGCCAGCAGCTTAGCGGGGGGTAGTACCGGGGAGCTGTTTTTT. Translated, it gives CASSLAGGSTGELFF.

This clone appeared once. The J gene is TRBJ2-3, the V gene TRBV5-1; no clear D. Germline CDR1 reads SGHRS; CDR2 reads YFSETQ. The CDR3 is made up of 11 amino acids. Trimming took 7 bases from V and 0 from J, leaving 3 bases between them. CDR3 nucleotide sequence: TGCGCCAGCCGTAGCACAGATACGCAGTATTTT. Encoded protein: CASRSTDTQYF.

The rearrangement joins TRBV19 to TRBJ2-7, with 9 bases aligning to TRBD1. CDR3 length: 15 residues. With V trimmed by 3 bases and J by 5 bases, 8 bases remained unmatched. Per the germline V gene, CDR1 is LNHDA and CDR2 is SQIVND (reference sequence). CDR3 protein: CASSITGTGSNEQYF. In nucleotides, the CDR3 is TGTGCCAGTAGTATTACCGGGACAGGGAGTAACGAGCAGTACTTC.

This rearrangement joins TRBV11-2 to TRBJ2-5; D might be TRBD2 (5 bases). CDR3 length: 15 amino acids. Trimming took off 1 base at V and 5 bases at J, with 14 bases between the two ends. Germline values: CDR1 SGHAT, CDR2 FQNNGV. The CDR3 sequence is CASSLGEGISETQYF. The CDR3 DNA is TGTGCCAGCAGCTTAGGCGAGGGCATCAGCGAGACCCAGTACTTC.

The CDR3 loop is CASSLIPDTQYF. In DNA form, the CDR3 reads TGTGCCAGCAGCCTCATCCCAGATACGCAGTATTTT. This chain links TRBV7-9 with TRBJ2-3, with D unresolved. This CDR3 comprises 12 residues. Germline values: CDR1 SEHNR, CDR2 FQNEAQ (reference sequence). V was cut by 5 bases and J by 4 bases, with 7 bases left in between. The full variable domain, its missing parts supplied by reference TRBV7-9 and TRBJ2-3, is DTGVSQNPRHKITKRGQNVTFRCDPISEHNRLYWYRQTLGQGPEFLTYFQNEAQLEKSRLLSDRFSAERPKGSFSTLEIQRTEQGDSAMYLCASSLIPDTQYFGPGTRLTVL.

DNA of the CDR3: TGCAGCGTTGCTGTTGGGACCCGTGAAAAACTGTTTTTT. The encoded protein is CSVAVGTREKLFF. The chain links TRBV29-1 to TRBJ1-4, with TRBD1 as a possible D gene (5 bases). The V end was cut by 4 bases, the J end by 7 bases, with 13 bases between. This CDR3 is built from 13 residues. The germline CDR1 and CDR2 sequences are SQVTM and ANQGSEA.

The chain joins TRBV5-6 to TRBJ2-7; D possibly corresponds to TRBD2 (6 bases). The germline CDR1 and CDR2 sequences are SGHDT and YYEEEE. The CDR3 runs to 14 residues. Trimming cost V 0 bases and J 2 bases, with 9 bases left between them. The CDR3 bases are TGTGCCAGCAGCTTGGCCGGGGGACCCTACGAGCAGTACTTC. Encoded protein: CASSLAGGPYEQYF.

This clone was seen only once. The sample holds other DNA sequences that translate to the same CDR3. The rearrangement joins TRBV7-9 to TRBJ1-6; D gene uncertain. Germline loops: CDR1 SEHNR, CDR2 FQNEAQ (reference sequence). The length of the CDR3 is 12 residues. Deletions cut 1 base from V and 7 bases from J, with 2 bases between. This CDR3 is CASSLGNSPLHF. The CDR3 nucleotides are TGTGCCAGCAGCTTAGGGAATTCACCCCTCCACTTT.

The chain links TRBV5-1 to TRBJ2-1; D perhaps matches TRBD1 (6 bases). Trimming stripped 1 base from V and 1 base from J, with 12 bases between. This CDR3 has 16 amino acids. Germline V CDR1 and CDR2: SGHRS, YFSETQ. CDR3 loop: CASSLRGGPSYNEQFF. For the CDR3, the DNA is TGCGCCAGCAGCTTGCGTGGGGGCCCATCCTACAATGAGCAGTTCTTC. Looking up the rest from reference TRBV5-1 and TRBJ2-1 gives the full variable domain: KAGVTQTPRYLIKTRGQQVTLSCSPISGHRSVSWYQQTPGQGLQFLFEYFSETQRNKGNFPGRFSGRQFSNSRSEMNVSTLELGDSALYLCASSLRGGPSYNEQFFGPGTRLTVL.